These 2 T cell receptor beta chains originate from one sample sequenced in a study of regulatory T cells in long-lasting Graves disease. Specified time point: newly diagnosed GD, antithyroid drugs for less than 3 months. The TCR library was made from RNA extracted from PBMCs. Sequencing libraries for TCR beta were prepared with iRepertoire HTBI primers and Arm-PCR of CDR3 regions. Via MiXCR, TCRdb re-called the multiplex PCR reads, giving one row per CDR3 protein. The repertoire has about 530,000 distinct CDR3 sequences, 15% to 20% of them found once; the top ten carry around a quarter. A further study also used this sample, focusing on T cells in Graves' hyperthyroidism and ophthalmopathy.

The source material was peripheral blood mononuclear cells (PBMCs), sampled at new diagnosis, from a patient treated with antithyroid drugs. The receptor source for this set is a woman aged 35-65 years with Graves disease.

This clonotype was found many times. The CDR3 sequence is CASSPRGTYNEQFF. CDR3 bases: TGTGCCAGCAGTCCGCGGGGGACCTACAATGAGCAGTTCTTC. J is TRBJ2-1 and V is TRBV12-3 or TRBV12-4; 7 bases align to TRBD2. The CDR3 covers 14 residues. Losses at the gene ends were 5 bases for V and 2 bases for J; bases not matched to a gene: 3.

This clonotype has just a few counts. J is TRBJ1-1 and V is TRBV20-1; no clear D. V gave up 5 bases and J gave up 3 bases, with 13 bases separating them. Looked up from germline, CDR1 is DFQATT and CDR2 is SNEGSKA (reference sequence). The CDR3 sequence is 13 residues long. CDR3 in amino acids: CSAPLFRDTEAFF. CDR3 nucleotides: TGCAGTGCTCCCCTTTTCCGGGACACTGAAGCTTTCTTT.